This T cell receptor (beta chain) was sequenced in a study of cytomegalovirus exposure and HLA in healthy donors. With 60 Vbeta and 13 Jbeta primers, the PCR was carried out. Measured with immunoSEQ multiplex PCR; TCRdb has only the in-frame clones, and not every one. The data show some 170,000 clones, around 77% seen once. Germline V CDR1 and CDR2: SGHTS, YDEGEE. Trimming left V 4 bases short and J 1 base short, with 17 bases between. The CDR3 covers 16 residues. The clonotype comes from a woman in her thirties or forties in good health and CMV-seronegative. The rearrangement joins TRBV5-8 to TRBJ1-1, with TRBD1 as a possible D gene (6 bases). The sequenced material came from PBMCs. The CDR3 sequence: CASSTRQVLTNTEAFF. The CDR3, as DNA: TGTGCCAGCAGCACCAGACAGGTCTTGACGAACACTGAAGCTTTCTTT.